These 30 T cell receptor beta chains came from one sample sequenced in a study of blood T cell repertoires in COVID-19. TCRdb's copy holds only in-frame clones and misses some; the assay was immunoSEQ multiplex PCR. The table records some 140,000 clones, around 88% of them present only once. Source material: peripheral blood. The source of these receptors is a woman in her forties or fifties who had recovered from COVID-19.

The CDR3 nucleotides are TGTGCCAGCACTAACACAGGTAGCTCCTACAATGAGCAGTTCTTC. Translating it yields CASTNTGSSYNEQFF. The genes are TRBV5-5 and TRBJ2-1, with D tentatively TRBD1 (5 bases). Trimming cost V 6 bases and J 0 bases, with 13 bases left between them. CDR1 is SGHKS and CDR2 is YYEKEE in the germline V gene (reference sequence). The CDR3 length is 15 residues.

The chain is built from TRBV4-1 and TRBJ2-1, with 7 bases that match TRBD1. In germline, CDR1 is MGHRA, CDR2 YSYEKL. The ends lost 4 bases at V and 6 bases at J; junction bases unmatched: 9. The CDR3 runs to 15 residues. Here the CDR3 DNA reads TGCGCCAGCAGCCCAACCCCACAGGGGATCAATGAGCAGTTCTTC. This codes for CASSPTPQGINEQFF.

V usage is TRBV2 and J usage is TRBJ1-5; perhaps TRBD1 as D (6 bases). The V gene's germline CDR1 is SNHLY and CDR2 FYNNEI. V was pared by 7 bases and J by 4 bases, with 14 bases between. The CDR3 spans 14 residues. The CDR3 is CASTRQGLNQPQHF. CDR3 DNA: TGTGCCAGCACCCGGCAGGGGTTAAATCAGCCCCAGCATTTT.

This chain connects TRBV19 to TRBJ1-1; D ambiguous. CDR1 and CDR2 from the germline V gene are LNHDA and SQIVND (reference sequence). The CDR3 is 14 residues long. V was trimmed by 4 bases and J by 1 base, leaving 10 bases between them. CDR3 in DNA: TGTGCCAGTAGTAGGCGGGAAGGGAACACTGAAGCTTTCTTT. Translation: CASSRREGNTEAFF.

As for this clone: This sample includes further DNA sequences coding for the same CDR3. This chain joins TRBV19 and TRBJ2-3; D perhaps matches TRBD2 (5 bases). The CDR3 loop spans 14 amino acids. V was clipped by 6 bases and J by 0 bases, with 10 bases between them. Germline loops: CDR1 LNHDA, CDR2 SQIVND (reference sequence). CDR3 in DNA: TGTGCCAGTAGCCCCGGACTCAGCACAGATACGCAGTATTTT. Protein sequence: CASSPGLSTDTQYF.

The V and J genes are TRBV29-1 and TRBJ2-5; the D gene is possibly TRBD1 (6 bases). Trimming stripped 8 bases from V and 2 bases from J, with 18 bases between. The CDR3 has 14 amino acids. Germline V CDR1 and CDR2: SQVTM, ANQGSEA. CDR3 sequence: CSLLPGTKQETQYF. As DNA, the CDR3 is TGCAGCCTCCTCCCCGGGACAAAACAAGAGACCCAGTACTTC. The full variable domain, with the rest looked up from reference TRBV29-1 and TRBJ2-5, is SAVISQKPSRDICQRGTSLTIQCQVDSQVTMMFWYRQQPGQSLTLIATANQGSEATYESGFVIDKFPISRPNLTFSTLTVSNMSPEDSSIYLCSLLPGTKQETQYFGPGTRLLVL.

The chain couples TRBV9 to TRBJ2-3, with TRBD2 matching over 7 bases. The CDR3 spans 15 residues. The V gene end was trimmed by 4 bases and the J gene end by 1 base; junction bases not matched to a gene: 6. CDR1 is SGDLS and CDR2 is YYNGEE in the germline V gene. The CDR3 DNA follows: TGTGCCAGCAGCCCCGGTGGGAGGGGCACAGATACGCAGTATTTT. Amino acids: CASSPGGRGTDTQYF.

The V call is TRBV29-1, the J call TRBJ1-1, with unresolved D. The V gene lost 5 bases and the J gene lost 8 bases, with 12 bases spanning the gap. Germline-derived CDR1 and CDR2 are SQVTM and ANQGSEA. This CDR3 is built from 11 residues. Written as DNA, the CDR3 is TGCAGCGTTTCGATCCAGGTGGAAGCTTTCTTT. Translating it yields CSVSIQVEAFF.

This clone was detected only once. The genes are TRBV7-3 and TRBJ2-1; 7 positions agree with TRBD2. This CDR3 is 18 amino acids long. The V and J ends lost 5 bases and 3 bases, in that order; junction bases with no gene match: 16. Per germline, CDR1 SGHTA and CDR2 FQGTGA. The CDR3 protein is CASSPHLGGRGDYNEQFF. The CDR3 nucleotides are TGTGCCAGCAGCCCCCACTTGGGCGGGAGAGGTGACTACAATGAGCAGTTCTTC.

V usage is TRBV11-2 and J usage is TRBJ2-5; TRBD1 is a possible D gene (6 bases). The CDR3 totals 13 residues. Trimming shortened V by 4 bases and J by 2 bases, and 8 bases separated the two germline ends. Per germline, CDR1 SGHAT and CDR2 FQNNGV. The DNA of the CDR3 is TGTGCCAGCAGCTCGGGACATCAAGAGACCCAGTACTTC. Protein product: CASSSGHQETQYF.

V usage is TRBV27 and J usage is TRBJ1-2, with 9 nucleotides matching TRBD1. The J segment lost 0 bases and the V segment lost 5 bases, leaving 4 bases of the junction unmatched. The CDR3 extends over 15 amino acids. Per germline, CDR1 MNHEY and CDR2 SMNVEV (reference sequence). CDR3 DNA: TGTGCCAGCAGTAGAAACAGGGGGCCTAACTATGGCTACACCTTC. Amino acid sequence: CASSRNRGPNYGYTF.

This chain connects TRBV27 to TRBJ1-6, with a possible D match to TRBD1 (5 bases). V dropped 2 bases and J dropped 6 bases, with 11 bases sitting between them. This CDR3 region has 15 residues. Germline CDR1 and CDR2: MNHEY and SMNVEV (reference sequence). The CDR3 protein is CASSLGGTGNSPLHF. CDR3 bases: TGTGCCAGCAGTTTAGGGGGGACCGGTAATTCACCCCTCCACTTT.

The chain links TRBV5-6 to TRBJ1-2; possible D gene TRBD1, 5 bases. CDR1 and CDR2 from the germline V gene are SGHDT and YYEEEE. This CDR3 spans 14 amino acids. The V end lost 3 bases, the J end lost 6 bases, and 15 bases lay between the germline ends. For the CDR3, the DNA is TGTGCCAGCAGCTCATCAGCGGGGGAAAATGGCTACACCTTC. This codes for CASSSSAGENGYTF.

The chain couples TRBV28 to TRBJ2-1; D call uncertain. V was clipped by 5 bases and J by 12 bases, with 17 bases between them. The CDR3 spans 13 residues. From germline, CDR1 is MDHEN and CDR2 SYDVKM. The DNA of the CDR3 is TGTGCCAGCAGTCTACCATTACGCTCGGGGCAGTTCTTC. Protein product: CASSLPLRSGQFF.

CDR3 bases: TGTGCCAGCAGCCGGACTAGCGGGGCAGGGGAAGGAGAGACCCAGTACTTC. It specifies CASSRTSGAGEGETQYF. The J gene is TRBJ2-5, the V gene TRBV4-2; TRBD2 matches 12 bases. This CDR3 is 17 amino acids long. V was pared by 4 bases and J by 4 bases, with 10 bases of the junction left unmatched. Per germline, CDR1 LGHNA and CDR2 YNFKEQ.

This clone is a singleton in its sample. The chain uses TRBV4-1 and TRBJ1-4, with D tentatively TRBD1 (5 bases). The germline V and J ends were trimmed by 0 bases and 2 bases, with 10 bases remaining between them. Germline CDR1 reads MGHRA; CDR2 reads YSYEKL. The CDR3 is made up of 16 amino acids. CDR3 coding DNA: TGCGCCAGCAGCCAAGATGATCGGGGGACTAATGAAAAACTGTTTTTT. It yields the protein CASSQDDRGTNEKLFF.

The chain carries TRBV3-1 (or the pseudogene TRBV3-2) and TRBJ2-7; D is possibly TRBD1 (6 bases). The germline V gene has CDR1 LGHDT and CDR2 YNNKEL (reference sequence). The CDR3 covers 13 residues. Trimming took off 2 bases at V and 2 bases at J, with 7 bases between the two ends. DNA for the CDR3: TGTGCCAGCAGCCAACAGGGGCCCTACGAGCAGTACTTC. Translation gives CASSQQGPYEQYF.

CDR3 amino acids: CASSLTSTVGTEAFF. CDR3 DNA: TGTGCCAGCAGCTTGACATCAACAGTGGGCACTGAAGCTTTCTTT. This chain links TRBV7-2 with TRBJ1-1; D unresolved. Germline values: CDR1 SGHTA, CDR2 FQGNSA. V lost 3 bases and J 4 bases, leaving 15 bases between the germline ends. The CDR3 has 15 residues. The full variable domain, rest sourced from reference TRBV7-2 and TRBJ1-1, is GAGVSQSPSNKVTEKGKDVELRCDPISGHTALYWYRQSLGQGLEFLIYFQGNSAPDKSGLPSDRFSAERTGGSVSTLTIQRTQQEDSAVYLCASSLTSTVGTEAFFGQGTRLTVV.

The chain joins TRBV7-9 to TRBJ2-1; 8 bases map to TRBD1. Germline CDR1 reads SEHNR; CDR2 reads FQNEAQ (reference sequence). CDR3 length equals 15 residues. V lost 5 bases, J lost 5 bases, and 8 bases stayed unmatched. The CDR3 loop reads CASSTGQGSDNEQFF. For the CDR3, the DNA is TGTGCCAGCAGCACTGGACAGGGATCGGACAATGAGCAGTTCTTC.

The rearrangement links TRBV5-6 to TRBJ2-1; TRBD2 agrees at 9 bases. Germline V gene data show CDR1 as SGHDT and CDR2 as YYEEEE. After removal of 1 base from V and 9 bases from J, the junction contained 14 bases not matched to a gene. The CDR3 has 17 amino acids. CDR3 nucleotides: TGTGCCAGCAGCTTGAGGCCACAAGCGGGGGGTTTGGGTGAGCAGTTCTTC. It yields the protein CASSLRPQAGGLGEQFF.

The V and J genes are TRBV15 and TRBJ1-5, with D unclear. The CDR3 has 17 amino acids. The germline V gene has CDR1 LNHNV and CDR2 YYDKDF (reference sequence). V gave up 2 bases and J gave up 0 bases, with 14 bases separating them. CDR3 region: CATSRLLGSNSNQPQHF. The CDR3 nucleotides read TGTGCCACCAGCAGACTTTTAGGGAGTAATAGCAATCAGCCCCAGCATTTT.

With respect to this clone: Germline is not matched at one junction end, which may reflect a read error. The chain combines TRBV12-3 or TRBV12-4 with TRBJ2-2; D unclear. The CDR3 spans 13 residues. The CDR3, as DNA: TGTGCCAGCAGATCTAGTTACACCCGGGAGCTGTTTTTT. It is translated as CASRSSYTRELFF.

On this clone: Other DNA sequences in this sample translate to the same CDR3. The chain carries TRBV7-3 and TRBJ2-1, with 8 bases fitting TRBD2. The CDR3 totals 15 residues. Germline CDR1 SGHTA, CDR2 FQGTGA. Trimming at V came to 6 bases and at J to 7 bases, leaving 11 bases not matched to a gene. The CDR3 loop reads CASSPGLAGNNEQFF. CDR3 sequence (DNA): TGTGCCAGCAGTCCGGGTTTAGCGGGAAATAATGAGCAGTTCTTC.

The V and J genes are TRBV4-2 and TRBJ1-1; 9 bases are shared with TRBD1. After removal of 0 bases from V and 10 bases from J, the junction contained 12 bases not matched to a gene. CDR3 size: 16 residues. Germline V lookup: CDR1 LGHNA, CDR2 YNFKEQ. In DNA, the CDR3 is TGTGCCAGCAGCCAAGAAGGGAGACAGGGGGTTGTTTTAGCTTTCTTT. Protein sequence: CASSQEGRQGVVLAFF.

The chain carries TRBV7-2 and TRBJ2-7, with TRBD2 as a possible D gene (7 bases). Trimming stripped 1 base from V and 6 bases from J, with 19 bases between. Looked up from germline, CDR1 is SGHTA and CDR2 is FQGNSA. This CDR3 region has 16 residues. This CDR3 reads CASSLGGGRLAGEQYF. The DNA of the CDR3 is TGTGCCAGCAGCTTAGGGGGGGGGCGGCTAGCAGGCGAGCAGTACTTC.

The chain links TRBV13 to TRBJ2-7; 11 nucleotides agree with TRBD2. Germline trimming cut 6 bases from V and 2 bases from J; bases unmatched to any gene: 9. Germline V gene sequence: CDR1 PRHDT, CDR2 FYEKMQ (reference sequence). The CDR3 loop spans 16 amino acids. CDR3: CASSATSGSSPYEQYF. The CDR3 DNA reads TGTGCCAGCAGTGCTACTAGCGGGAGTTCCCCCTACGAGCAGTACTTC.

This clone occurred once. The chain has TRBV2 and TRBJ1-3; 8 positions match TRBD1. Germline V CDR1 and CDR2: SNHLY, FYNNEI. The CDR3 contains 16 residues. Trimming removed 7 bases from V and 1 base from J; junction bases left unmatched: 9. The CDR3 sequence is CASTKAWTGSGNTIYF. In nucleotides, the CDR3 is TGTGCCAGCACCAAAGCCTGGACAGGGTCTGGAAACACCATATATTTT.

The J gene is TRBJ2-2, the V gene TRBV7-2; the D is unclear. Germline values: CDR1 SGHTA, CDR2 FQGNSA. This CDR3 region has 14 residues. V lost 5 bases and J 4 bases, leaving 11 bases between the germline ends. The CDR3 here is CASSLRRLTGELFF. CDR3 bases: TGTGCCAGCAGCCTCCGGAGACTCACCGGGGAGCTGTTTTTT.

This clone was counted once. The chain combines TRBV5-1 with TRBJ1-2; 8 bases are a match to TRBD1. Germline loops: CDR1 SGHRS, CDR2 YFSETQ. The J segment lost 4 bases and the V segment lost 5 bases, leaving 7 bases of the junction unmatched. The CDR3 is 14 residues long. CDR3 DNA sequence: TGCGCCAGCAGTCCAGGGACAGGACTCTATGGCTACACCTTC. Its translation: CASSPGTGLYGYTF. The whole variable domain, remainder taken from reference TRBV5-1 and TRBJ1-2, is KAGVTQTPRYLIKTRGQQVTLSCSPISGHRSVSWYQQTPGQGLQFLFEYFSETQRNKGNFPGRFSGRQFSNSRSEMNVSTLELGDSALYLCASSPGTGLYGYTFGSGTRLTVV.

The chain carries TRBV19 and TRBJ1-5; TRBD1 matches at 7 bases. V shed 6 bases and J 4 bases; nucleotides not matched to a gene: 0. The germline V gene encodes CDR1 LNHDA and CDR2 SQIVND (reference sequence). CDR3 length equals 12 residues. The CDR3 loop is CASRQGNQPQHF. In DNA form, the CDR3 reads TGTGCCAGTAGACAGGGGAATCAGCCCCAGCATTTT.